The present entry profiles one TCR beta chain with its context. Its antigen is still unknown. A junction boundary mismatches the germline segment, possibly from a read error. The CDR3 runs 16 residues. Germline CDR1 reads MNHNS; CDR2 reads SASEGT. A modified ARM-PCR protocol with three rounds of nested PCR amplified TCRbeta. One entry per CDR3 protein, called by TCRdb with MiXCR from the multiplex PCR reads. The profile shows under 75,000 distinct CDR3 sequences, roughly 70% of them singletons. RNA was extracted from bulk tissue without any cell sorting. Distant lung tissue was collected more than 3 cm away from the tumor edge. Between August and November 2014, newly diagnosed, chemotherapy-naive lung cancer patients underwent thoracic surgery in China. The data stem from a study of tumor and adjacent non-tumor tissue in lung cancer. Study details: There were 12 adenocarcinoma, a couple of squamous cell carcinoma and 1 small cell lung cancer cases.

Study-level findings and limits: Top 100 clones took a larger repertoire share in normal lung. Tumor TCR diversity, when higher, was linked to shorter survival.

This chain connects TRBV6-1 to TRBJ2-1; TRBD2 is a possible D gene (6 bases). The TCR was taken from a woman between 50 and 59 years old with non-small cell lung cancer. The sequencing sample was made of distant non-tumor lung tissue. DNA of the CDR3: TGCGCCAGCAGTGAAAAGGGCGGGACGTCCTACAATGAGAAGTTCTTC. Its protein is CASSEKGGTSYNEKFF.